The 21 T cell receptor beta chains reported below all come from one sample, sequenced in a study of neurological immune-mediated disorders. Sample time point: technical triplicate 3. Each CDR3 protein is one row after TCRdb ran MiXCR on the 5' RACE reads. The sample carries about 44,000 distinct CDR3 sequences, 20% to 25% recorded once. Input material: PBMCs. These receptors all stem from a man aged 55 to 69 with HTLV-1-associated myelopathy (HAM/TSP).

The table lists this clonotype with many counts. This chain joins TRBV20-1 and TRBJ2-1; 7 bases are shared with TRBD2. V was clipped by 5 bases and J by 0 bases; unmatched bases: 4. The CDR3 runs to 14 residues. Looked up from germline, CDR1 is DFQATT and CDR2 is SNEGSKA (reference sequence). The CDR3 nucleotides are TGCAGTGCTGGTAGCGGGTTCTCCTACAATGAGCAGTTCTTC. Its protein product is CSAGSGFSYNEQFF.

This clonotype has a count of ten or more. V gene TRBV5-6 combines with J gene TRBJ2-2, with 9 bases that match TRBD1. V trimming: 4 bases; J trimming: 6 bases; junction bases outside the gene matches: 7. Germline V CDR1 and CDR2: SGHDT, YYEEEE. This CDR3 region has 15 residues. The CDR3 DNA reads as TGTGCCAGCAGCCCCGGACAGGGGAATGCCGGGGAGCTGTTTTTT. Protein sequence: CASSPGQGNAGELFF.

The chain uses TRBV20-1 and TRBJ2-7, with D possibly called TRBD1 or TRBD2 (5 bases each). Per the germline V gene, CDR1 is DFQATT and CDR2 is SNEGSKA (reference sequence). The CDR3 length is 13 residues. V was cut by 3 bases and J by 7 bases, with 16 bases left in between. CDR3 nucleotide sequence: TGCAGTGCTAGGACTGAGGGGTTCGGAGAGCAGTACTTC. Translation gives CSARTEGFGEQYF.

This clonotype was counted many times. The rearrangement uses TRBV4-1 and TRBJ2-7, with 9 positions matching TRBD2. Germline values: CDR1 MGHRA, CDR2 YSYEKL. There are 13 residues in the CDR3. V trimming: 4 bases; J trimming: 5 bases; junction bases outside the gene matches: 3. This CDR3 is CASSPGLADEQYF. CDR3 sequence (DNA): TGCGCCAGCAGCCCGGGACTAGCTGACGAGCAGTACTTC.

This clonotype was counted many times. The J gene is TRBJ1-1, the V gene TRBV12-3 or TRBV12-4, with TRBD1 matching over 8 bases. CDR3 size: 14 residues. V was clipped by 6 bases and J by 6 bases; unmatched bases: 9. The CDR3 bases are TGTGCCAGCAGCCCCCAGGGGGCCGGGCCTGAAGCTTTCTTT. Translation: CASSPQGAGPEAFF.

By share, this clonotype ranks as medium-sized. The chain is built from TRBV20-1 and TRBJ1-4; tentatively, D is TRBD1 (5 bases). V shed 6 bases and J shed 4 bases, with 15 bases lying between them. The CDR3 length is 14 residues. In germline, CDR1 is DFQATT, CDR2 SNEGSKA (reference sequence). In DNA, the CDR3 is TGCAGTGCAGCCTCCCCCAGGGATAATGAAAAACTGTTTTTT. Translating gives CSAASPRDNEKLFF.

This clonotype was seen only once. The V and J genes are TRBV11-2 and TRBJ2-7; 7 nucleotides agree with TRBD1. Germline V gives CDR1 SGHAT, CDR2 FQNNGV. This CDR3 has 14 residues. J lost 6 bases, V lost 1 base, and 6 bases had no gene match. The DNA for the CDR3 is TGTGCCAGCAGCTTAGGACAGGGTACAGCCGAGCAGTACTTC. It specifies CASSLGQGTAEQYF.

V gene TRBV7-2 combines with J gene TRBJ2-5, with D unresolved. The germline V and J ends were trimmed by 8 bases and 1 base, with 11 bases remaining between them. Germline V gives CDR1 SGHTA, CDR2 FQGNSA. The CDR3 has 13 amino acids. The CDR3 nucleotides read TGTGCCAGCCTAAGGCCCGGCCAAGAGACCCAGTACTTC. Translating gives CASLRPGQETQYF.

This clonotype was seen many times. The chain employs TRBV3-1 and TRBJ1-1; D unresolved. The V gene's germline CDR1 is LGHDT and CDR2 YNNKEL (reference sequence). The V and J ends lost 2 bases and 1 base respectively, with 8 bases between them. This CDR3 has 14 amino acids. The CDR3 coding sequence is TGTGCCAGCAGCCAATATAAGACGAACACTGAAGCTTTCTTT. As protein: CASSQYKTNTEAFF.

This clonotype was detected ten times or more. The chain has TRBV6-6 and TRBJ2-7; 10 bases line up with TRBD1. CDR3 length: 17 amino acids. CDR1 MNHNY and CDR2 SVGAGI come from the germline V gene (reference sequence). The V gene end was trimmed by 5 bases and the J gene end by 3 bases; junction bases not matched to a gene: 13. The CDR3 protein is CASSHLNVGQGFYEQYF. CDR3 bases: TGTGCCAGCAGTCACCTAAACGTGGGACAGGGGTTCTACGAGCAGTACTTC.

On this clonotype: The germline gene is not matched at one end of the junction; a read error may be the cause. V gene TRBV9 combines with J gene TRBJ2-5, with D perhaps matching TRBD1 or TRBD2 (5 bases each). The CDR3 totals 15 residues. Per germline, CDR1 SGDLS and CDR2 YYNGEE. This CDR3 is CASNTGAGSGETRYF. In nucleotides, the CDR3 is TGTGCCAGCAACACCGGGGCAGGTTCGGGTGAGACCCGGTACTTC.

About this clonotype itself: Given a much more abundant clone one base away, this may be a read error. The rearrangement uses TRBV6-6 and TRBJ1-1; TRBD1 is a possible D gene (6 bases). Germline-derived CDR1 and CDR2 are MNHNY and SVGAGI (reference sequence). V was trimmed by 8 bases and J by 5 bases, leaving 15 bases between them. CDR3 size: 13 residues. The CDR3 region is CASRDMGGTEAFF. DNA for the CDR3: TGTGCCAGCCGGGACATGGGGGGTACTGAAGCTTTCTTT.

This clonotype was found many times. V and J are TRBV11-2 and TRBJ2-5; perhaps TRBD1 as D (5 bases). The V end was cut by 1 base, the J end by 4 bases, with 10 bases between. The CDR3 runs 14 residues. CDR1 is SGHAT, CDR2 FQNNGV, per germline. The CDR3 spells CASSLGSGSETQYF. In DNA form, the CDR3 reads TGTGCCAGCAGCTTAGGATCAGGGTCAGAGACCCAGTACTTC.

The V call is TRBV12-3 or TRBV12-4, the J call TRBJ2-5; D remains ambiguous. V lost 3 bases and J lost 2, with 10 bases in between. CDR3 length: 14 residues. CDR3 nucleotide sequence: TGTGCCAGCAGTTTTGGCAGGATACAAGAGACCCAGTACTTC. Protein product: CASSFGRIQETQYF.

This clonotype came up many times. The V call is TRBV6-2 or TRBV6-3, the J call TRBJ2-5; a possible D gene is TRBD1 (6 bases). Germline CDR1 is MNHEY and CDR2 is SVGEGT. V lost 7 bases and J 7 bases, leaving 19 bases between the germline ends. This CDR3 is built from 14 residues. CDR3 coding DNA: TGTGCCAGCACCTCGACAGGCCGCGGAGGGACCCAGTACTTC. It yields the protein CASTSTGRGGTQYF.

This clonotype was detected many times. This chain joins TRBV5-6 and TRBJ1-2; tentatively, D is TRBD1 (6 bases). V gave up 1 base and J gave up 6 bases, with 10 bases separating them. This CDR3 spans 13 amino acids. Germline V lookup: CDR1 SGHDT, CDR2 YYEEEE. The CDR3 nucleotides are TGTGCCAGCAGCTTGACAGGGTCCCATGGCTACACCTTC. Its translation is CASSLTGSHGYTF.

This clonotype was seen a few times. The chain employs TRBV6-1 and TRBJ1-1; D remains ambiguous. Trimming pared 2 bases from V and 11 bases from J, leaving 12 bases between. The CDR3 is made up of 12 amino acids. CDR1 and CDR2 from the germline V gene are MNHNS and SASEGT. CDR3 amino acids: CASSEKSVGAFF. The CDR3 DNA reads TGTGCCAGCAGTGAAAAGTCTGTAGGTGCTTTCTTT.

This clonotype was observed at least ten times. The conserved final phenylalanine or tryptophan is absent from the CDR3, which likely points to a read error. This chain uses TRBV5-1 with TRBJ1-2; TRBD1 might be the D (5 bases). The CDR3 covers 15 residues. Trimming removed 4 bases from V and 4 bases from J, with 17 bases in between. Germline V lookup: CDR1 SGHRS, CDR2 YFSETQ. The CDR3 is CASSATGPTGYGYTV. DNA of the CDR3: TGCGCCAGCAGCGCCACGGGACCAACCGGCTATGGCTACACCGTC.

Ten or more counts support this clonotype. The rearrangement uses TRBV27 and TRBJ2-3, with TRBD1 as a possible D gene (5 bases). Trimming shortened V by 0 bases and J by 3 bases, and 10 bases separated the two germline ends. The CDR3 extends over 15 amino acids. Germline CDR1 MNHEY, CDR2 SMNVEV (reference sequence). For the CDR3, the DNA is TGTGCCAGCAGTTTATCGGGGTACAGGACAGATACGCAGTATTTT. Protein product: CASSLSGYRTDTQYF.

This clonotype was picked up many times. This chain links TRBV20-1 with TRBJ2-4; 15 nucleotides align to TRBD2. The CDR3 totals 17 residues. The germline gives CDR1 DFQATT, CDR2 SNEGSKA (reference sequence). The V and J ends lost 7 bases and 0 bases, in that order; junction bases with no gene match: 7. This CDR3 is CSVPGLAGGRAKNIQYF. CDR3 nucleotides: TGCAGTGTCCCCGGACTAGCGGGAGGGCGAGCCAAAAACATTCAGTACTTC.

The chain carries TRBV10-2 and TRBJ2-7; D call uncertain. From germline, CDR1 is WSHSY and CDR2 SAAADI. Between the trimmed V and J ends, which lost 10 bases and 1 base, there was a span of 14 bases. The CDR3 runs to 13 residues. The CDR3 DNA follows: TGCGCCAACAGACCCGCGGCATCCTACGAGCAGTACTTC. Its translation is CANRPAASYEQYF.